This T cell receptor (beta chain) appears in the sequencing data of a study of cytomegalovirus exposure and HLA in healthy donors. Study information: Early released data had tens of millions of unique TCRs, all coming from HLA-typed donors.

These donors, healthy bone marrow donors, were studied. Findings of the study overall: The study reported that TCR beta sequences accurately predicted HLA-A and HLA-B alleles in most subjects. TRBV6-2, TRBV6-3 and some other V segments were excluded as indistinguishable.

PCR was performed using 60 Vbeta and 13 Jbeta primers. Profiling relied on immunoSEQ multiplex PCR, and the TCRdb table lists in-frame clones only, not all of them. There are 60,000 to 70,000 clones in the sample; roughly 73% occur only once, and roughly a tenth lies in the top ten. The CDR3 has 12 amino acids. Germline assignment: CDR1 SGHDT and CDR2 YYEEEE. Trimming took off 4 bases at V and 1 base at J, with 2 bases between the two ends. Of note for this clone: The antigen is undetermined.

This clonotype originated in a man aged 40-49 years in good health and CMV-seronegative. J is TRBJ2-2 and V is TRBV5-6, with unresolved D. The sequenced sample consisted of PBMCs. The CDR3 DNA follows: TGTGCCAGCAGCCTGAACACCGGGGAGCTGTTTTTT. Translation: CASSLNTGELFF. Complete variable domain (other parts from reference TRBV5-6 and TRBJ2-2): DAGVTQSPTHLIKTRGQQVTLRCSPKSGHDTVSWYQQALGQGPQFIFQYYEEEERQRGNFPDRFSGHQFPNYSSELNVNALLLGDSALYLCASSLNTGELFFGEGSRLTVL.